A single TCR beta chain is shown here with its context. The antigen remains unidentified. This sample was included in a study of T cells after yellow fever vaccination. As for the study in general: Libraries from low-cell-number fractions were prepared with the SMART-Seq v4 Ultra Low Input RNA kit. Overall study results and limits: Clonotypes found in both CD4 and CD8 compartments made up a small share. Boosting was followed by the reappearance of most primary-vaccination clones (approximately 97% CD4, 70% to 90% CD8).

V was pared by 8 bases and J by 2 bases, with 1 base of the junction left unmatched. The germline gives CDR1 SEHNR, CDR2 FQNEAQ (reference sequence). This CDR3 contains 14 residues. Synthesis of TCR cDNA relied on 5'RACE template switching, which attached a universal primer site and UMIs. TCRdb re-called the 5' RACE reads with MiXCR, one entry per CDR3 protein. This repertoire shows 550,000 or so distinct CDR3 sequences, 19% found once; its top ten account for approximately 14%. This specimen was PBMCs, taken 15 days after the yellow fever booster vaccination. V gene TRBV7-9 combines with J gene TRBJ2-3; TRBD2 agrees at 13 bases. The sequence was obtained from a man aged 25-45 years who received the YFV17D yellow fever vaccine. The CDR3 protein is CASGTSGVTDTQYF. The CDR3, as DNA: TGTGCCAGCGGGACTAGCGGGGTCACAGATACGCAGTATTTT.